This entry concerns a single T cell receptor beta chain. The antigen remains undetermined. The data derive from a study of cytomegalovirus exposure and HLA in healthy donors. Overall study results and limits: Researchers reported in a later analysis that a missense DCLRE1C variant was tied to TCR beta V- and J-gene trimming.

It was with 60 Vbeta and 13 Jbeta primers that the PCR ran. Only in-frame clones appear in the TCRdb table, and some are missing; sequencing was by immunoSEQ multiplex PCR. The sample lists about 140,000 clones; around 80% were seen once. Germline V CDR1 and CDR2: MDHEN, SYDVKM. V lost 2 bases and J lost 2, with 7 bases in between. This CDR3 is built from 15 residues. The TCR comes from a man between 35 and 55 years old in good health and CMV-seronegative. Specimen: PBMCs. This chain links TRBV28 with TRBJ1-6; D not certain. The CDR3 reads CASSLVWPYNSPLHF. The CDR3 region has the DNA TGTGCCAGCAGTTTAGTTTGGCCCTATAATTCACCCCTCCACTTT.